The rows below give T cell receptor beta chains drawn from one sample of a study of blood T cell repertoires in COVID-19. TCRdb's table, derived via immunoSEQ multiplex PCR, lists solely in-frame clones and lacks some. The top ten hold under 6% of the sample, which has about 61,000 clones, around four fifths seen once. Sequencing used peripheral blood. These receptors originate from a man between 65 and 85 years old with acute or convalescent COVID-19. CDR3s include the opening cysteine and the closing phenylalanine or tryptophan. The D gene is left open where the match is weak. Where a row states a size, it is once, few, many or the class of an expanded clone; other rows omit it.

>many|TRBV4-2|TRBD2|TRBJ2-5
TGTGCCAGCAGCCCCTTAAGGTCTAGCGGGGGATCAATGGAGACCCAGTACTTC
CASSPLRSSGGSMETQYF
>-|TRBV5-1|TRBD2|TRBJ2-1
TGCGCCAGCAGCCCGGGACTAGCGGGGGGGCGATCCTACAATGAGCAGTTCTTC
CASSPGLAGGRSYNEQFF
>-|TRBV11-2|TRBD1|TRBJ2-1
TGTGCCAGCAGCTTAGAGGGACAGCTTCGGGTCAATGAGCAGTTCTTC
CASSLEGQLRVNEQFF
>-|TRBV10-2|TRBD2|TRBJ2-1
TGCGCCAGCGGGGGGGGTTACAATGAGCAGTTCTTC
CASGGGYNEQFF
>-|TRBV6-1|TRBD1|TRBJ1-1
TGTGCCAGCAGTGATAAATTGGGACAGGGGGACACTGAAGCTTTCTTT
CASSDKLGQGDTEAFF
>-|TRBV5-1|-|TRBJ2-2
TGCGCCAGCAGCTTGGCGGGCACCGGGGAGCTGTTTTTT
CASSLAGTGELFF
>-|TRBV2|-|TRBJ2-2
TGTGCCAGCAGAGTGCGTTTCGGGGAGCTGTTTTTT
CASRVRFGELFF
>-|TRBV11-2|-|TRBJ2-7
TGTGCCAGCAAACGGGGTAGCACCTACGAGCAGTACTTC
CASKRGSTYEQYF
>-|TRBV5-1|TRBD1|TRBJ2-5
TGCGCCAGCAGCTTAGCCGGGACAGAAGAGACCCAGTACTTC
CASSLAGTEETQYF
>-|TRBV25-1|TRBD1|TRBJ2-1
TGTGCCACCCAGGGGGCAATGTACAATGAGCAGTTCTTC
CATQGAMYNEQFF
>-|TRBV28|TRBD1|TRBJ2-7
TGTGCCAGCAGACCGGACAGGGGGCTCTACGAGCAGTACTTC
CASRPDRGLYEQYF
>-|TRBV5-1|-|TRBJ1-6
TGCGCCAGCAGCACCGCACAGGGTTATAATTCACCCCTCCACTTT
CASSTAQGYNSPLHF
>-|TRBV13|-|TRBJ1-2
TGTGCCAGCAGCCCGAGGACAAGGCCCCTTTATGGCTACACCTTC
CASSPRTRPLYGYTF
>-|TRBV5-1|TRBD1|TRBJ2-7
TGCGCCAGCAGCTCCGGGCTGGGACAGCTCTACGAGCAGTACTTC
CASSSGLGQLYEQYF
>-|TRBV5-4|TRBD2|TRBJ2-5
TGTGCCAGCAGCGCCACGGGACTAGCGGGAGAGACCCAGTACTTC
CASSATGLAGETQYF
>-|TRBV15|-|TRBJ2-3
TGTGCCACCAGCAGAGCTACTGGGGGCGACGGCACAGATACGCAGTATTTT
CATSRATGGDGTDTQYF
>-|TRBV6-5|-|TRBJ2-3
TGTGCCAGCAGCGTAAGAGGAGTTCGCACAGATACGCAGTATTTT
CASSVRGVRTDTQYF
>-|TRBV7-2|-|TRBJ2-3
TGTGCCAGCAGCTTAGGACCGGGGTTGGATACGCAGTATTTT
CASSLGPGLDTQYF
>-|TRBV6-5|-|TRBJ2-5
TGTGCCAGCAGTTCGAAGGGAGGCCCCCGGGAGACCCAGTACTTC
CASSSKGGPRETQYF
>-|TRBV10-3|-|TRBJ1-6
TGTGCCATCAGTGAGTCCACCCAGGCTAATTCACCCCTCCACTTT
CAISESTQANSPLHF
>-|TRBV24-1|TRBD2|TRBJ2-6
TGTGCCACCAGTTCGGGAGGGAGAGGGGCCAACGTCCTGACTTTC
CATSSGGRGANVLTF
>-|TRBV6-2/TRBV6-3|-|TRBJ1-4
TGTGCCAGCAGTTACTCTATTGGCAGATCAACTAATGAAAAACTGTTTTTT
CASSYSIGRSTNEKLFF
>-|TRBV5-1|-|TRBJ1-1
TGCGCCAGCAGCCTCTGGACAGCGTTGAACACTGAAGCTTTCTTT
CASSLWTALNTEAFF
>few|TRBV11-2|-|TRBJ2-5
TGTGCCAGCAGCCTAGGTCCCCAGCGAGAGACCCAGTACTTC
CASSLGPQRETQYF
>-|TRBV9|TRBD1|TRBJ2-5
TGTGCCAGCAGCACAGGGGGGACCCAGTACTTC
CASSTGGTQYF
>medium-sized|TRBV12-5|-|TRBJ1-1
TGTGCTAGTGGTCGACAGGCGAACACTGAAGCTTTCTTT
CASGRQANTEAFF
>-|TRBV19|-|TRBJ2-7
TGTGCCAGTAGTATTCTAGTGTATGGCGAGCAGTACTTC
CASSILVYGEQYF
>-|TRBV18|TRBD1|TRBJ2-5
TGTGCCAGCTCACCGGGACAGACTGAGACCCAGTACTTC
CASSPGQTETQYF
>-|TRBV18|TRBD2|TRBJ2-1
TGTGCCAGCTCACCACCCAGCGGGGGGACGGGCAATGAGCAGTTCTTC
CASSPPSGGTGNEQFF
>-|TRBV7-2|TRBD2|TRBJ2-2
TGTGCCAGCAGACCTCGGGGGGGCCGTATCACCGGGGAGCTGTTTTTT
CASRPRGGRITGELFF
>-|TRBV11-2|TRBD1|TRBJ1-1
TGTGCCAGCAGCCCCCGGACAGGGACTGAAGCTTTCTTT
CASSPRTGTEAFF
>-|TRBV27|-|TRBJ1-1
TGTGCCAGCAGTTTATCGCGGGGGGGGACTGAAGCTTTCTTT
CASSLSRGGTEAFF
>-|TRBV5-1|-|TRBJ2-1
TGCGCCAGCAGCTTGGTCGCGGGGGCGGTCAATGAGCAGTTCTTC
CASSLVAGAVNEQFF
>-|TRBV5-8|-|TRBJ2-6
TGTGCCAGCAGCTTGGCCAGTCCTGGGGCCAACGTCCTGACTTTC
CASSLASPGANVLTF
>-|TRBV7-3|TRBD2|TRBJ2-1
TGTGCCAGCAGCCCCGTCGGGGGGATGTTGGACAATGAGCAGTTCTTC
CASSPVGGMLDNEQFF